This T cell receptor (beta chain) originates from a study of CD8+CD57+ T cells in acquired aplastic anemia. Study details: Average DNA yield from sorted CD4+ and CD8+ cells was approximately 3 ug. Healthy CD8+ samples averaged around 10 million reads. Regarding the study as a whole: Patients and controls shared about 30 CD8+ CDR3 sequences, which appeared highly expressed in patients and within their immunodominant clones.

The germline gives CDR1 SGHTA, CDR2 FQGNSA. This CDR3 contains 16 residues. The V segment lost 3 bases and the J segment 11 bases; nucleotides outside the gene matches: 15. With respect to this clonotype: What it binds is not known.

Genomic DNA, serving as template, underwent TCR beta VDJ and CDR3 profiling. Each CDR3 protein is one row after TCRdb ran MiXCR on the reads. Among 400,000 to 500,000 distinct CDR3 sequences listed, 65% to 80% were seen once. Sequences were obtained from sorted CD4+, CD8+, or CD8+CD57+ T cells (not recorded which) from PBMCs. The origin of this receptor is a human donor in good health, serving as a control. This chain links TRBV7-2 with TRBJ1-2, with TRBD1 matching over 10 bases. The CDR3 sequence: CASSFLTGGGETQYTF. CDR3 DNA sequence: TGTGCCAGCAGCTTCCTGACAGGGGGCGGGGAGACCCAGTACACCTTC.